The 18 T cell receptor beta chains below come from one sample, sequenced in a study of blood T cell repertoires in COVID-19. Profiled with immunoSEQ multiplex PCR; TCRdb holds only in-frame clones, not every one. The repertoire holds about 150,000 clones, with approximately 84% as singletons. The sample consisted of peripheral blood. Every receptor here comes from a man in his 70s with acute or convalescent COVID-19.

The chain carries TRBV29-1 and TRBJ1-2; D gene ambiguous. Per the germline V gene, CDR1 is SQVTM and CDR2 is ANQGSEA. The CDR3 totals 12 residues. V was clipped by 3 bases and J by 7 bases, with 12 bases between them. The CDR3 coding sequence is TGCAGCGTTGAGGCCTTCGCGGGTGGCTACACCTTC. Its protein is CSVEAFAGGYTF. Looking up the rest from reference TRBV29-1 and TRBJ1-2 gives the full variable domain: SAVISQKPSRDICQRGTSLTIQCQVDSQVTMMFWYRQQPGQSLTLIATANQGSEATYESGFVIDKFPISRPNLTFSTLTVSNMSPEDSSIYLCSVEAFAGGYTFGSGTRLTVV.

The chain combines TRBV5-4 with TRBJ2-1; perhaps TRBD1 as D (6 bases). Germline V gene data show CDR1 as SGHNT and CDR2 as YYREEE (reference sequence). Deletions cut 5 bases from V and 5 bases from J, with 11 bases between. The CDR3 is 13 amino acids. CDR3 sequence: CASSPTGNNEQFF. Written as DNA, the CDR3 is TGTGCCAGCAGTCCTACAGGGAACAATGAGCAGTTCTTC.

This clone came up a few times. The V and J genes are TRBV23-1 and TRBJ2-7; the match to TRBD1 covers 7 bases. TRBV23-1 is placed among ORFs of uncertain function. The CDR3 length is 16 residues. V gave up 4 bases and J gave up 3 bases; unmatched junction bases: 12. As DNA, the CDR3 is TGCGCCAGCAGTCCCCAAAAGGGGGCCACTCACTACGAGCAGTACTTC. Encoded protein: CASSPQKGATHYEQYF.

This clone was recorded once. The chain uses TRBV21-1 and TRBJ2-3; the table calls TRBD1, which could not be checked here. TRBV21-1 is classified as a pseudogene. The CDR3 consists of 13 residues. The CDR3 reads CASSHAVPDTQYF. CDR3 sequence (DNA): TGTGCCAGCAGCCATGCAGTCCCAGATACGCAGTATTTT.

The CDR3: CAIRTSGDPYEQYF. DNA of the CDR3: TGTGCCATCAGGACTAGCGGGGACCCCTACGAGCAGTACTTC. The chain is built from TRBV10-3 and TRBJ2-7; 11 bases match TRBD2. The CDR3 sequence is 14 residues long. V shed 6 bases, J shed 2 bases, and the junction held 3 bases outside the gene matches. CDR1 is ENHRY, CDR2 SYGVKD, per germline.

V and J are TRBV12-5 and TRBJ1-6, with 8 bases matching TRBD1. The germline CDR1 and CDR2 sequences are LGHNT and FRNRAP. This CDR3 contains 12 residues. Unmatched junction bases numbered 0, after V lost 1 base and J lost 13 bases. In nucleotides, the CDR3 is TGTGCTAGTGGTTTGGCAGGGGGCCCCCTCCACTTT. This encodes CASGLAGGPLHF.

J is TRBJ2-7 and V is TRBV11-2; D is perhaps TRBD1 (5 bases). V lost 4 bases and J lost 6, with 10 bases in between. This CDR3 has 12 residues. From germline, CDR1 is SGHAT and CDR2 FQNNGV. The CDR3 bases are TGTGCCAGCAGCTGGCAAGGGGTCGAGCAGTACTTC. It specifies CASSWQGVEQYF.

The chain combines TRBV30 with TRBJ2-6; possibly TRBD2 for D (6 bases). V was cut by 2 bases and J by 1 base, with 12 bases left in between. CDR3 length: 16 amino acids. From germline, CDR1 is GTSNPN and CDR2 SVGIG (reference sequence). The CDR3 sequence is CAWSFPRGSGANVLTF. The CDR3 DNA reads as TGTGCCTGGAGTTTCCCTCGGGGGTCTGGGGCCAACGTCCTGACTTTC.

This clone was recorded once. The chain joins TRBV2 to TRBJ1-1; D not certain. The CDR3 consists of 14 residues. The V and J ends lost 5 bases and 4 bases respectively, with 14 bases between them. CDR1 and CDR2 (germline): SNHLY, FYNNEI. The CDR3 DNA follows: TGTGCCAGCAGTTTCTCCGCGGGTCTCACTGAAGCTTTCTTT. Protein sequence: CASSFSAGLTEAFF.

This clone has more than one count but fewer than ten. This chain links TRBV5-1 with TRBJ2-3, with D possibly TRBD2 on 5 matching bases. Trimming shortened V by 4 bases and J by 2 bases, and 17 bases separated the two germline ends. Germline CDR1 SGHRS, CDR2 YFSETQ. CDR3 size: 16 residues. The CDR3 region is CASSGRGRTHTDTQYF. In nucleotides, the CDR3 is TGCGCCAGCAGCGGCAGAGGACGGACTCACACAGATACGCAGTATTTT.

The sample holds one count of this clone. The V and J genes are TRBV5-1 and TRBJ2-5; the match to TRBD2 covers 15 bases. Germline V gene lookup returns CDR1 SGHRS and CDR2 YFSETQ. The junction had 8 bases not matched to a gene; V was cut back by 0 bases and J by 2 bases. The CDR3 contains 19 residues. Here the CDR3 DNA reads TGCGCCAGCAGCTTGGCCGGGGGACTAGCGGGAGGCGAGCAAGAGACCCAGTACTTC. This gives the protein CASSLAGGLAGGEQETQYF.

This rearrangement joins TRBV28 to TRBJ1-6, with D tentatively TRBD1 (5 bases). V gave up 2 bases and J gave up 8 bases, with 16 bases separating them. Germline CDR1 reads MDHEN; CDR2 reads SYDVKM. This CDR3 is built from 16 residues. DNA of the CDR3: TGTGCCAGCAGTTTACTCGGGCCAGGGTTTGATTCACCCCTCCACTTT. The encoded protein is CASSLLGPGFDSPLHF. Based on the CDR3 plus reference TRBV28 and TRBJ1-6, the full variable domain is DVKVTQSSRYLVKRTGEKVFLECVQDMDHENMFWYRQDPGLGLRLIYFSYDVKMKEKGDIPEGYSVSREKKERFSLILESASTNQTSMYLCASSLLGPGFDSPLHFGNGTRLTVT.

The chain recombines TRBV24-1 with TRBJ2-3; 7 bases fit TRBD1. The CDR3 totals 13 residues. The J segment lost 6 bases and the V segment lost 3 bases, leaving 2 bases of the junction unmatched. Germline CDR1 reads KGHDR; CDR2 reads SFDVKD. CDR3 nucleotide sequence: TGTGCCACCAGTGATCAGACAGGGGATACGCAGTATTTT. Encoded protein: CATSDQTGDTQYF.

This clone has more than one count but fewer than ten. V gene TRBV28 combines with J gene TRBJ1-6; 8 nucleotides match TRBD1. Per the germline V gene, CDR1 is MDHEN and CDR2 is SYDVKM. The CDR3 loop spans 16 amino acids. Germline trimming cut 6 bases from V and 7 bases from J; bases unmatched to any gene: 11. The CDR3: CASRLTGGGQNSPLHF. The CDR3 nucleotides read TGTGCCAGCAGACTCACAGGGGGGGGCCAGAATTCACCCCTCCACTTT.

The V call is TRBV9, the J call TRBJ2-3; 12 bases line up with TRBD1. This CDR3 has 17 amino acids. The germline V gene has CDR1 SGDLS and CDR2 YYNGEE. Germline trimming cut 3 bases from V and 4 bases from J; bases unmatched to any gene: 9. This chain's CDR3 is CASSGLSGTGGPDTQYF. CDR3 nucleotide sequence: TGTGCCAGCAGCGGCCTCTCCGGGACAGGGGGCCCAGATACGCAGTATTTT.

The chain uses TRBV19 and TRBJ1-4, with no clear D. With 9 bases removed from V and 0 bases from J, the gap between germline ends came to 11 bases. Germline CDR1 and CDR2: LNHDA and SQIVND (reference sequence). The CDR3 runs 14 residues. The CDR3: CASGETATNEKLFF. The CDR3 bases are TGTGCCAGCGGAGAGACGGCAACTAATGAAAAACTGTTTTTT.

This chain links TRBV12-3 or TRBV12-4 with TRBJ2-5; perhaps TRBD1 as D (6 bases). Trimming cost V 5 bases and J 3 bases, with 10 bases left between them. CDR3 length equals 13 residues. CDR3 sequence: CASSLTGKETQYF. In DNA form, the CDR3 reads TGTGCCAGCAGTCTGACAGGAAAAGAGACCCAGTACTTC.

This clone has ten or more counts. The V and J genes are TRBV18 and TRBJ2-7, with D possibly matching TRBD1 (5 bases). The CDR3 consists of 15 residues. CDR1 is KGHSH, CDR2 LQKENI, per germline. The V end was cut by 2 bases, the J end by 5 bases, with 16 bases between. The DNA of the CDR3 is TGTGCCAGCTCACCAATTGCCCAAGGGGCCAACGAGCAGTACTTC. Translating it yields CASSPIAQGANEQYF. The full variable domain, with the rest looked up from reference TRBV18 and TRBJ2-7, is NAGVMQNPRHLVRRRGQEARLRCSPMKGHSHVYWYRQLPEEGLKFMVYLQKENIIDESGMPKERFSAEFPKEGPSILRIQQVVRGDSAAYFCASSPIAQGANEQYFGPGTRLTVT.